This T cell receptor beta chain comes out of a study of T cells of healthy individuals. In TCRdb, the 5' RACE reads were re-called with MiXCR into one record per CDR3 protein. Here the sample spans 45,000 to 60,000 distinct CDR3 sequences, over 12% being singletons. The TCR originated in a human donor in good health.

CDR3: CASRAGSGEQYF. In DNA, the CDR3 is TGTGCCAGCCGGGCAGGGTCAGGGGAGCAGTACTTC. The chain couples TRBV7-9 to TRBJ2-7, with D perhaps matching TRBD1 (5 bases). This CDR3 has 12 amino acids. Between the trimmed V and J ends, which lost 8 bases and 7 bases, there was a span of 15 bases. Germline V gene data show CDR1 as SEHNR and CDR2 as FQNEAQ (reference sequence).